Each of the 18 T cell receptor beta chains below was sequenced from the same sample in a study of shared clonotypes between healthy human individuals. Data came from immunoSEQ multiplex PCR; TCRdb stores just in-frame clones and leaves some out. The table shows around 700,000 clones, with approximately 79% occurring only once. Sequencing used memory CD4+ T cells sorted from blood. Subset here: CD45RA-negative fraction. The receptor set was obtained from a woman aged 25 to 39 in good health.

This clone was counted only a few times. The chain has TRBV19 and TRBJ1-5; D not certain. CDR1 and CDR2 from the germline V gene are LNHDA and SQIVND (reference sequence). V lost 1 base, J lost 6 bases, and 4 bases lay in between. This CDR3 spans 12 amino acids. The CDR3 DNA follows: TGTGCCAGTAGTATAGTCGCTCAGCCCCAGCATTTT. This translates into CASSIVAQPQHF.

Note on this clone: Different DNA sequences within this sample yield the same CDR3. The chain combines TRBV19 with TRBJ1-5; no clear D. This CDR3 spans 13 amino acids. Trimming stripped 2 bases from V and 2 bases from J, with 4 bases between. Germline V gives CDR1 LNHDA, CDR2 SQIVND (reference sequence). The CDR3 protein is CASSILGNQPQHF. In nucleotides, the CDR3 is TGTGCCAGTAGTATACTTGGCAATCAGCCCCAGCATTTT.

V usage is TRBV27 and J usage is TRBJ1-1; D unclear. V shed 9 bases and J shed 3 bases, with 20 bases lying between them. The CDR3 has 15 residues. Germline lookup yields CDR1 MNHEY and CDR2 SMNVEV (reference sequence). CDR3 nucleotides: TGTGCCAGTTACCCCGGGCCTCCGAGGGACACTGAAGCTTTCTTT. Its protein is CASYPGPPRDTEAFF.

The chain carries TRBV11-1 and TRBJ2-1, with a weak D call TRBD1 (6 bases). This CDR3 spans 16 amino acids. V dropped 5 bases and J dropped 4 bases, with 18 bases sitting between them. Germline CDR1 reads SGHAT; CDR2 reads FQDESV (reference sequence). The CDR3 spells CASSDLSTGSYNEQFF. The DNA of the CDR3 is TGTGCCAGCAGCGACCTTTCTACAGGGTCATACAATGAGCAGTTCTTC. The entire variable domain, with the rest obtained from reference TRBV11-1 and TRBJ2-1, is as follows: EAEVAQSPRYKITEKSQAVAFWCDPISGHATLYWYRQILGQGPELLVQFQDESVVDDSQLPKDRFSAERLKGVDSTLKIQPAELGDSAMYLCASSDLSTGSYNEQFFGPGTRLTVL.

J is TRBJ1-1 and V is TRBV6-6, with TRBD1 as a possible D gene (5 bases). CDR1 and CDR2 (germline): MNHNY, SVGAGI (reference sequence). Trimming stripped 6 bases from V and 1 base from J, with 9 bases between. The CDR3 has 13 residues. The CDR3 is CASRGTENTEAFF. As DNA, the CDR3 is TGTGCCAGCAGAGGGACGGAGAACACTGAAGCTTTCTTT.

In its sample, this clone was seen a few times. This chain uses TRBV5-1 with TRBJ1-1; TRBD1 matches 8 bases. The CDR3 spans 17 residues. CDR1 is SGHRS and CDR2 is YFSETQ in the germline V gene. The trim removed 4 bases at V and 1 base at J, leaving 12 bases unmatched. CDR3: CASSKLTGDRGNTEAFF. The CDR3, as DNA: TGCGCCAGCAGCAAACTTACGGGCGACAGGGGGAACACTGAAGCTTTCTTT. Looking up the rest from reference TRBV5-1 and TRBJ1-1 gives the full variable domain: KAGVTQTPRYLIKTRGQQVTLSCSPISGHRSVSWYQQTPGQGLQFLFEYFSETQRNKGNFPGRFSGRQFSNSRSEMNVSTLELGDSALYLCASSKLTGDRGNTEAFFGQGTRLTVV.

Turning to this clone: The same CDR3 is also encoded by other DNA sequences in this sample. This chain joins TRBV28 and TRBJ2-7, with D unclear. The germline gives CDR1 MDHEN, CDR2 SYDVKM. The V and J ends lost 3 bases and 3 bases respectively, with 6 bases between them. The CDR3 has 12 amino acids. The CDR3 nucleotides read TGTGCCAGCAGTTTTCCATACTACGAGCAGTACTTC. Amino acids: CASSFPYYEQYF.

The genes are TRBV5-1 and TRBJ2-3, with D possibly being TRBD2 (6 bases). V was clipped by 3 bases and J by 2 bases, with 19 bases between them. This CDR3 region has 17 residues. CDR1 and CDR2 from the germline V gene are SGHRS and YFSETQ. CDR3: CASSWSRDSSYTDTQYF. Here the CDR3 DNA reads TGCGCCAGCAGCTGGTCCCGGGACTCGAGTTACACAGATACGCAGTATTTT.

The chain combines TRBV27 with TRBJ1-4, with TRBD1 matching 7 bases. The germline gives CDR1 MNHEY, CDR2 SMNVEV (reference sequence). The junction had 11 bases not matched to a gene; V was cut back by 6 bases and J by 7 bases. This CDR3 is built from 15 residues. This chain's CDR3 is CASSLNRGNFEKLFF. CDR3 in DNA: TGTGCCAGCAGCCTGAACAGGGGAAATTTTGAAAAACTGTTTTTT.

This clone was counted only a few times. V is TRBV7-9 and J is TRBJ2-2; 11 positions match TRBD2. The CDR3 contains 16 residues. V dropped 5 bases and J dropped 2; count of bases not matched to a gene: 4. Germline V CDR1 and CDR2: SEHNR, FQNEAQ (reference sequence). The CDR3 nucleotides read TGTGCCAGCAGCGCACTAGCGGGAGCAAACACCGGGGAGCTGTTTTTT. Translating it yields CASSALAGANTGELFF.

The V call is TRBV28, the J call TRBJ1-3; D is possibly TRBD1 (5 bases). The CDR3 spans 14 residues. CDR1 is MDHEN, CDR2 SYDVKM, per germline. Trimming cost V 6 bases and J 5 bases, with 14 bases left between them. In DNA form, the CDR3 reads TGTGCCAGCAGCCTTGGGGGAGAACGAAACACCATATATTTT. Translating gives CASSLGGERNTIYF. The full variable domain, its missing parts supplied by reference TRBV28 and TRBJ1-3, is DVKVTQSSRYLVKRTGEKVFLECVQDMDHENMFWYRQDPGLGLRLIYFSYDVKMKEKGDIPEGYSVSREKKERFSLILESASTNQTSMYLCASSLGGERNTIYFGEGSWLTVV.

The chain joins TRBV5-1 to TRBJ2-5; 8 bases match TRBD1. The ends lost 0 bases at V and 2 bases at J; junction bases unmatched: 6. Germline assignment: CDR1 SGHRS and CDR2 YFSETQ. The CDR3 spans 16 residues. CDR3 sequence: CASSLAGDRSQETQYF. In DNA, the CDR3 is TGCGCCAGCAGCTTGGCCGGGGACAGGTCACAAGAGACCCAGTACTTC.

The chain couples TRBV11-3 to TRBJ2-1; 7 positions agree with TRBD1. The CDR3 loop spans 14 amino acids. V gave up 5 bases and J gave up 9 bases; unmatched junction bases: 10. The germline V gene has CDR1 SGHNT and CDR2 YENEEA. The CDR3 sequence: CASSPGTALGEQFF. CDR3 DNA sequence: TGTGCCAGCAGCCCTGGGACAGCCTTGGGTGAGCAGTTCTTC.

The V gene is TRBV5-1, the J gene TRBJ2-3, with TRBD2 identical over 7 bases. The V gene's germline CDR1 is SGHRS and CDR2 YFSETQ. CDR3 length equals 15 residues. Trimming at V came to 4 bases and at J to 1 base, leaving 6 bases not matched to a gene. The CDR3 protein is CASSRGLPGTDTQYF. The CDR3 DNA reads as TGCGCCAGCAGCCGGGGACTACCGGGCACAGATACGCAGTATTTT.

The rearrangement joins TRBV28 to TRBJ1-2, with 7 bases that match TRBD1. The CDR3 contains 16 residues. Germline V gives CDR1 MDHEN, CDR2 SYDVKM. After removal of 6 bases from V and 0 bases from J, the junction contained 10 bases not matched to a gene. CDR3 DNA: TGTGCCAGCAGAAACAGGGGACCCAATTCTAACTATGGCTACACCTTC. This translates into CASRNRGPNSNYGYTF.

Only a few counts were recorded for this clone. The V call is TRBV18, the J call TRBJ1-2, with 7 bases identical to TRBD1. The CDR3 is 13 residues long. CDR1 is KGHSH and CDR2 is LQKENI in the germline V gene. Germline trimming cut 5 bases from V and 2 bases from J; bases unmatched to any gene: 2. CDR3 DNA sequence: TGTGCCAGCTCAGAGGACAGGAACTATGGCTACACCTTC. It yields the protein CASSEDRNYGYTF.

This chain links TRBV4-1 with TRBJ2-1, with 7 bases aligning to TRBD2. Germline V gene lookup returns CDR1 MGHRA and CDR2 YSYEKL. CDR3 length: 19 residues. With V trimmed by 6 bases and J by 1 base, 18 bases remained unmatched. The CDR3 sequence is CASRYRTGAGERSYNEQFF. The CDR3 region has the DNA TGCGCCAGCAGGTATCGCACTGGGGCGGGAGAAAGGTCCTACAATGAGCAGTTCTTC.

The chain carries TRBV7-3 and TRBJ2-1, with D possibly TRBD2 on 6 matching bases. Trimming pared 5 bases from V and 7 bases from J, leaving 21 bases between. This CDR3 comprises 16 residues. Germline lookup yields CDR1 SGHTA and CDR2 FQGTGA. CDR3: CASSPSPPGVRNEQFF. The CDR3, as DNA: TGTGCCAGCAGCCCTAGTCCGCCGGGGGTAAGGAATGAGCAGTTCTTC.